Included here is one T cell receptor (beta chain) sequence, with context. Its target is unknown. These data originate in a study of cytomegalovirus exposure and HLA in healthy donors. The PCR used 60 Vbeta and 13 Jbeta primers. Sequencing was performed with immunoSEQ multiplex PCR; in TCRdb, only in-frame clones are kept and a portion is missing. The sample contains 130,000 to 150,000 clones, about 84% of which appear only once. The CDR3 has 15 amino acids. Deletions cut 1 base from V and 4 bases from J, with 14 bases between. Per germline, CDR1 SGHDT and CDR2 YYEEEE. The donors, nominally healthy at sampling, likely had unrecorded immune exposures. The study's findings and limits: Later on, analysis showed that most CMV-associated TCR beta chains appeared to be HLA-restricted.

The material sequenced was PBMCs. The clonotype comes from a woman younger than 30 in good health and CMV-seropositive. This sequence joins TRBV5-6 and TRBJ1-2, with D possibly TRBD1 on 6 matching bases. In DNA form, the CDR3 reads TGTGCCAGCAGCTTGAGACAGGCGGGGGCCTATGGCTACACCTTC. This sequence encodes CASSLRQAGAYGYTF.